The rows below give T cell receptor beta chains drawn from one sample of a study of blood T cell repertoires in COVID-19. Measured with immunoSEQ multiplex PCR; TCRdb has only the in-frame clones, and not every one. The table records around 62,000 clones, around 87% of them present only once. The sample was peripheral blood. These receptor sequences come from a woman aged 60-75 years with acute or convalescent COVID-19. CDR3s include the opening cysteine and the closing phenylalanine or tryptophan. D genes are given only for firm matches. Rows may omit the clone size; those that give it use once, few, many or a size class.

CASRTGSAEAFF,TGCGCCAGCAGGACAGGTTCAGCTGAAGCTTTCTTT,NA,TRBV10-2,NA,TRBJ1-1
CASTSPRTGGALTYNEQFF,TGTGCCAGTACATCGCCCAGGACAGGGGGTGCCCTAACCTACAATGAGCAGTTCTTC,NA,TRBV19,TRBD1,TRBJ2-1
CASSQNDRGPNYGYTF,TGCGCCAGCAGCCAAAACGACAGGGGGCCTAACTATGGCTACACCTTC,NA,TRBV5-1,TRBD1,TRBJ1-2
CASTTMGPGGNQPQHF,TGTGCCAGTACCACGATGGGACCGGGAGGGAATCAGCCCCAGCATTTT,NA,TRBV19,NA,TRBJ1-5
CASSYDGTNNSPLHF,TGTGCCAGCAGTTACGATGGGACTAATAATTCACCCCTCCACTTT,NA,TRBV6-5,NA,TRBJ1-6
CASSVAGGASETQYF,TGTGCCAGCAGCGTAGCTGGGGGGGCCTCAGAGACCCAGTACTTC,NA,TRBV9,NA,TRBJ2-5
CASSSLVNTEAFF,TGTGCCAGCAGCTCACTGGTGAACACTGAAGCTTTCTTT,once,TRBV7-2,NA,TRBJ1-1
CASSPTAGVTQYF,TGTGCCAGCAGTCCCACGGCGGGAGTGACCCAGTACTTC,NA,TRBV27,TRBD2,TRBJ2-5
CASRQDRFSAGELFF,TGTGCCAGTAGACAGGACAGGTTTTCTGCCGGGGAGCTGTTTTTT,NA,TRBV19,TRBD1,TRBJ2-2
CASSQFAGLGYTF,TGTGCCAGCAGTCAATTTGCGGGGCTTGGCTACACCTTC,NA,TRBV25-1,NA,TRBJ1-2
CASSLMAQSPLHF,TGTGCCAGCAGCTTAATGGCCCAGTCACCCCTCCACTTT,once,TRBV7-9,NA,TRBJ1-6
CASRTTSGGADTQYF,TGTGCCAGCAGGACAACTAGCGGGGGGGCAGATACGCAGTATTTT,NA,TRBV6-5,TRBD2,TRBJ2-3
CATRRGSYNEQFF,TGTGCCACTCGAAGGGGCTCCTACAATGAGCAGTTCTTC,NA,TRBV11-2,NA,TRBJ2-1
CASSPKIRDRGLRNEQFF,TGTGCCAGCAGCCCGAAGATCCGGGACAGGGGACTACGGAATGAGCAGTTCTTC,NA,TRBV7-9,TRBD1,TRBJ2-1
CASRRGLGETQYF,TGTGCCAGCAGGCGAGGGCTGGGAGAGACCCAGTACTTC,NA,TRBV2,NA,TRBJ2-5
CASSPSRGDRNYGYTF,TGCGCCAGCAGCCCCTCCAGGGGGGACAGAAACTATGGCTACACCTTC,NA,TRBV5-1,TRBD1,TRBJ1-2
CATSRASGAANEQFF,TGTGCCACCAGCAGAGCTAGCGGGGCGGCCAATGAGCAGTTCTTC,NA,TRBV15,TRBD2,TRBJ2-1
CASSPGTGRETQYF,TGTGCCAGCAGCCCTGGGACTGGGCGAGAGACCCAGTACTTC,NA,TRBV7-9,NA,TRBJ2-5
CASSDGGGGPTEAFF,TGTGCCAGTAGCGATGGCGGGGGTGGGCCCACTGAAGCTTTCTTT,NA,TRBV19,NA,TRBJ1-1
CASSPLDTYGYTF,TGTGCCAGCTCCCCTTTAGACACTTATGGCTACACCTTC,NA,TRBV18,NA,TRBJ1-2
CASSPQANYGYTF,TGTGCCAGCAGCCCACAGGCGAACTATGGCTACACCTTC,NA,TRBV7-2,NA,TRBJ1-2
CATGQGNSPLHF,TGTGCCACCGGACAGGGGAATTCACCCCTCCACTTT,NA,TRBV27,TRBD1,TRBJ1-6
CASSRTLGETQYF,TGCGCCAGCAGCCGAACTCTCGGTGAGACCCAGTACTTC,NA,TRBV4-1,NA,TRBJ2-5
CASSIPRGQGVEKLFF,TGTGCCAGCAGTATTCCACGGGGACAGGGGGTCGAAAAACTGTTTTTT,NA,TRBV2,TRBD1,TRBJ1-4
CASSPTDRASGELFF,TGTGCCAGTAGCCCCACGGACAGGGCGAGCGGGGAGCTGTTTTTT,NA,TRBV19,TRBD1,TRBJ2-2
CASSTWTRNTEAFF,TGTGCCAGCAGTACATGGACACGCAACACTGAAGCTTTCTTT,few,TRBV6-5,NA,TRBJ1-1
CASVREAGITDTQYF,TGTGCCAGTGTGAGGGAAGCGGGGATCACAGATACGCAGTATTTT,NA,TRBV7-2,TRBD2,TRBJ2-3
CASSSDRGDYTGELFF,TGCGCCAGCAGCTCGGACAGGGGAGACTACACCGGGGAGCTGTTTTTT,few,TRBV5-1,TRBD1,TRBJ2-2
CASRPLDRDNEKLFF,TGTGCCAGCAGACCTTTAGACAGAGACAATGAAAAACTGTTTTTT,NA,TRBV27,NA,TRBJ1-4
CASSVQREGSTDTQYF,TGTGCCAGCAGCGTACAGCGGGAGGGGAGCACAGATACGCAGTATTTT,NA,TRBV9,TRBD2,TRBJ2-3
CASSSPSGSSGNTIYF,TGTGCCAGCAGCTCCCCTTCGGGGAGCTCTGGAAACACCATATATTTT,NA,TRBV7-9,NA,TRBJ1-3
CASSLDRVSPLHF,TGTGCCAGCAGCTTAGATCGGGTCTCTCCCCTCCACTTT,NA,TRBV11-2,NA,TRBJ1-6